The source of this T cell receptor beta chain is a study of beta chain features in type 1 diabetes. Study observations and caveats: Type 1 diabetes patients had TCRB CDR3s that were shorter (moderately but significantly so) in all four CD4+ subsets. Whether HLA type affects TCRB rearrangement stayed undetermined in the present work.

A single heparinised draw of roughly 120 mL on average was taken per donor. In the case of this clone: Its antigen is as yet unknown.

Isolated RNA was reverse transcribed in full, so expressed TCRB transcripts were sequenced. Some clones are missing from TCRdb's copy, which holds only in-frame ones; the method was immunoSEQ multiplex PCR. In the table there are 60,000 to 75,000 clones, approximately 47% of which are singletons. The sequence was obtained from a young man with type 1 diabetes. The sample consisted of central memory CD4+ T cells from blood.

CDR3 nucleotide sequence: TGTGCCAGCAGCCAAGAGATACCTCGGGGTTCCTACAATGAGCAGTTCTTC. Translated, it gives CASSQEIPRGSYNEQFF. The rearrangement joins TRBV4-2 to TRBJ2-1, with D perhaps TRBD2 (5 bases). CDR3 length: 17 residues. The ends were cut back, 0 bases at V and 1 base at J, with 13 bases in the middle. Germline V gene sequence: CDR1 LGHNA, CDR2 YNFKEQ.